A single sample gave rise to the 19 T cell receptor beta chains below, sequenced in a study of T cells in Graves' hyperthyroidism and ophthalmopathy. The TCR beta CDR3 regions underwent amplification using RNA transcripts as the source. TCR CDR3 underwent first-round RT-PCR with the HTBI primer set. In TCRdb, the multiplex PCR reads were re-called with MiXCR into one record per CDR3 protein. The data show 640,000 or so distinct CDR3 sequences, 14% to 15% seen once. Material: blood. All receptors derive from a woman between 40 and 55 years old with Graves' ophthalmopathy.

In its sample, this clonotype was seen a few times. The chain is built from TRBV9 and TRBJ2-7; TRBD1 or TRBD2 may be the D gene (5 bases each). Germline V lookup: CDR1 SGDLS, CDR2 YYNGEE. The V end lost 3 bases, the J end lost 9 bases, and 22 bases lay between the germline ends. The CDR3 consists of 15 residues. CDR3 sequence: CASSALGTETGGQYF. Written as DNA, the CDR3 is TGTGCCAGCAGCGCCCTAGGGACGGAGACGGGTGGGCAGTACTTC. The entire variable domain, with the rest obtained from reference TRBV9 and TRBJ2-7, is as follows: DSGVTQTPKHLITATGQRVTLRCSPRSGDLSVYWYQQSLDQGLQFLIQYYNGEERAKGNILERFSAQQFPDLHSELNLSSLELGDSALYFCASSALGTETGGQYFGPGTRLTVT.

This clonotype came up a few times. The gene calls are TRBV28 and TRBJ2-7; D may be TRBD1 (6 bases). The CDR3 extends over 16 amino acids. From germline, CDR1 is MDHEN and CDR2 SYDVKM. V gave up 7 bases and J gave up 4 bases, with 23 bases separating them. Here the CDR3 DNA reads TGTGCCAGCATCGAAGCCCGGTACGGCAGGGGTTACGAGCAGTACTTC. It translates to CASIEARYGRGYEQYF.

This clonotype was observed at least ten times. The rearrangement uses TRBV6-5 and TRBJ1-5; D gene unclear. Germline CDR1 is MNHEY and CDR2 is SVGAGI. Trimming took 0 bases from V and 5 from J, leaving 11 bases between them. The CDR3 spans 15 residues. The CDR3 protein is CASSYSRGLDQPQHF. The CDR3 nucleotides read TGTGCCAGCAGTTACTCGAGAGGGTTGGATCAGCCCCAGCATTTT.

This clonotype came up a few times. The chain employs TRBV15 and TRBJ2-7; 8 positions agree with TRBD1. The length of the CDR3 is 17 residues. V gave up 0 bases and J gave up 3 bases; unmatched junction bases: 10. Germline V CDR1 and CDR2: LNHNV, YYDKDF (reference sequence). Written as DNA, the CDR3 is TGTGCCACCAGCAGAGATAATAGACAGGGGACCTACTACGAGCAGTACTTC. It translates to CATSRDNRQGTYYEQYF.

This clonotype occurred many times. The DNA of the CDR3 is TGTGCCAGCAGACCAGATCAGCCCCAGCATTTT. Translated: CASRPDQPQHF. The chain has TRBV11-2 and TRBJ1-5; D not certain. V dropped 6 bases and J dropped 5 bases, with 5 bases sitting between them. The CDR3 length is 11 residues. Germline CDR1 SGHAT, CDR2 FQNNGV.

This clonotype was counted many times. The chain employs TRBV11-2 and TRBJ2-7; D is ambiguous. V was pared by 2 bases and J by 7 bases, with 15 bases between. Germline CDR1 SGHAT, CDR2 FQNNGV. This CDR3 region has 14 residues. CDR3 DNA: TGTGCCAGCAGCTTATTCCACAGAAGTGGGGAGCAGTACTTC. Protein product: CASSLFHRSGEQYF.

V is TRBV29-1 and J is TRBJ1-2, with no clear D. Germline CDR1 and CDR2: SQVTM and ANQGSEA. The CDR3 spans 14 residues. V lost 0 bases and J lost 8, with 16 bases in between. The CDR3 here is CSVEDPAGRQGYTF. CDR3 DNA sequence: TGCAGCGTTGAAGATCCCGCCGGGCGCCAGGGCTACACCTTC.

This clonotype was recorded once. The J gene is TRBJ2-1, the V gene TRBV6-2 or TRBV6-3; D may match TRBD1 or TRBD2 (5 bases each). V was clipped by 5 bases and J by 6 bases, with 14 bases between them. CDR1 and CDR2 (germline): MNHEY, SVGEGT. The CDR3 consists of 14 residues. The chain's CDR3 is CASSTGGPLNEQFF. The CDR3 coding sequence is TGTGCCAGCAGTACTGGGGGACCCCTCAATGAGCAGTTCTTC.

This clonotype was seen many times. The chain is built from TRBV6-2 or TRBV6-3 and TRBJ1-5, with D tentatively TRBD1 (5 bases). The length of the CDR3 is 11 residues. In germline, CDR1 is MNHEY, CDR2 SVGEGT. Trimming removed 6 bases from V and 11 bases from J, with 11 bases in between. CDR3 sequence (DNA): TGTGCCAGCAGCCAAGGGGTCGCCCAGCATTTT. Amino acids: CASSQGVAQHF.

This clonotype was counted many times. The chain links TRBV12-3 or TRBV12-4 to TRBJ2-5, with 14 bases identical to TRBD2. The CDR3 covers 16 residues. Trimming at V came to 5 bases and at J to 4 bases, leaving 6 bases not matched to a gene. The CDR3 loop reads CASSPTSGRAVETQYF. CDR3 in DNA: TGTGCCAGCAGTCCGACTAGCGGGAGGGCGGTAGAGACCCAGTACTTC.

This clonotype was counted at least ten times. V usage is TRBV20-1 and J usage is TRBJ1-3; D gene unclear. This CDR3 is built from 14 residues. V gave up 0 bases and J gave up 0 bases, with 6 bases separating them. Looked up from germline, CDR1 is DFQATT and CDR2 is SNEGSKA (reference sequence). The CDR3 region is CSARDGPSGNTIYF. In nucleotides, the CDR3 is TGCAGTGCTAGAGATGGACCCTCTGGAAACACCATATATTTT.

This clonotype was recorded many times. This chain uses TRBV12-3 or TRBV12-4 with TRBJ2-2; 8 bases agree with TRBD1. Trimming at V came to 1 base and at J to 4 bases, leaving 5 bases not matched to a gene. The CDR3 has 16 amino acids. CDR3 sequence: CASSLGQGASTGELFF. DNA of the CDR3: TGTGCCAGCAGTTTAGGTCAGGGGGCTAGCACCGGGGAGCTGTTTTTT.

This clonotype was found many times. CDR3 protein: CASSFGERLLSYEQYF. Here the CDR3 DNA reads TGTGCCAGCAGTTTTGGAGAGCGGTTACTTTCCTACGAGCAGTACTTC. This sequence joins TRBV28 and TRBJ2-7; D may be TRBD2 (5 bases). The ends were cut back, 3 bases at V and 1 base at J, with 16 bases in the middle. Germline CDR1 and CDR2: MDHEN and SYDVKM. This CDR3 region has 16 residues.

V gene TRBV20-1 combines with J gene TRBJ2-7; 8 positions agree with TRBD2. Germline values: CDR1 DFQATT, CDR2 SNEGSKA (reference sequence). J was trimmed by 0 bases and V by 6 bases; bases with no gene match: 10. The CDR3 is made up of 15 amino acids. The CDR3 spells CSAPLAGANSYEQYF. CDR3 bases: TGCAGTGCGCCGCTAGCGGGCGCAAACTCCTACGAGCAGTACTTC.

This clonotype was seen a few times. The V gene is TRBV7-2, the J gene TRBJ1-3; D perhaps matches TRBD1 (5 bases). V lost 4 bases and J lost 2, with 12 bases in between. This CDR3 has 15 amino acids. Germline V gene data show CDR1 as SGHTA and CDR2 as FQGNSA. CDR3 DNA: TGTGCCAGCAGCTCTAGCGGGGCACCTGGAAACACCATATATTTT. Its protein is CASSSSGAPGNTIYF.

In its sample, this clonotype was seen many times. The gene calls are TRBV30 and TRBJ2-5; tentatively, D is TRBD2 (6 bases). CDR1 and CDR2 from the germline V gene are GTSNPN and SVGIG (reference sequence). Trimming cost V 5 bases and J 2 bases, with 21 bases left between them. The CDR3 sequence is 16 residues long. This chain's CDR3 is CAWDPSGTERQETQYF. The CDR3 bases are TGTGCCTGGGATCCCTCAGGGACTGAAAGGCAAGAGACCCAGTACTTC.

This clonotype was detected ten times or more. V gene TRBV7-2 combines with J gene TRBJ2-2; no firm D call. Germline V gene data show CDR1 as SGHTA and CDR2 as FQGNSA. V gave up 5 bases and J gave up 5 bases, with 9 bases separating them. This CDR3 region has 13 residues. CDR3 loop: CASSRSQTGELFF. The CDR3 DNA reads as TGTGCCAGCAGCCGGTCGCAAACCGGGGAGCTGTTTTTT.

Ten or more counts support this clonotype. The rearrangement joins TRBV6-1 to TRBJ2-7, with a tentative D call TRBD1 (5 bases). Germline-derived CDR1 and CDR2 are MNHNS and SASEGT. The ends were cut back, 6 bases at V and 3 bases at J, with 12 bases in the middle. This CDR3 spans 13 amino acids. CDR3 sequence reads: CASSPTVDYEQYF. The CDR3 bases are TGTGCCAGCAGCCCGACAGTCGACTACGAGCAGTACTTC.

This chain uses TRBV11-2 with TRBJ2-7; weak D call: TRBD2 (6 bases). The CDR3 loop spans 14 amino acids. The V and J ends lost 7 bases and 5 bases respectively, with 18 bases between them. The germline V gene has CDR1 SGHAT and CDR2 FQNNGV. The CDR3 loop is CASTPLQAGHEQYF. The CDR3 bases are TGTGCCAGCACCCCGCTCCAAGCGGGCCACGAGCAGTACTTC.